Sequencing of this T cell receptor (beta chain) was carried out in a study of OX40 agonist ivuxolimab in advanced cancers. About the study: Those enrolled were less than 85% male, with a mean age of roughly 60 years and ages from about 20 to 90.

Trimming pared 3 bases from V and 5 bases from J, leaving 17 bases between. CDR1 is MGHDK, CDR2 SYGVNS, per germline. This CDR3 has 15 residues. Using immunoSEQ multiplex PCR, the repertoire was profiled, and TCRdb retains in-frame clones only, with some absent. The sample shows 30,000 to 40,000 clones, 89% of them seen only once. This clone was recorded only once. Its antigen is not identified. Study results and caveats: The mean number of expanded clones was higher in CD8+ T cells than in CD4+.

The rearrangement uses TRBV25-1 and TRBJ2-7; either TRBD1 or TRBD2 may fit D (6 bases each). This sample comprised CD4+ or CD8+ T cells sorted from blood, obtained in a trial of the OX40 agonist ivuxolimab. The sequence derives from an adult with an advanced solid tumor such as melanoma, head and neck, liver or kidney cancer. CDR3 region: CASSDPLEGGDEQYF. DNA for the CDR3: TGTGCCAGCAGTGACCCCCTGGAGGGGGGCGACGAGCAGTACTTC.